These 20 T cell receptor beta chains were sequenced from one sample in a study of CD8 T cells in Susac syndrome. Roughly 0.45 to 1 ug RNA was reverse transcribed with random hexamers. TCRdb processed the immunoSEQ multiplex PCR reads anew with MiXCR; each CDR3 protein has one entry. The sample lists approximately 190,000 distinct CDR3 sequences, roughly 92% occurring once. The source material was CD4+ T cells from PBMCs. The receptors were sampled from a human donor in good health.

V and J are TRBV27 and TRBJ1-4, with unresolved D. V lost 8 bases to trimming and J lost 10 bases, with 14 bases between them. Germline V gives CDR1 MNHEY, CDR2 SMNVEV (reference sequence). There are 12 residues in the CDR3. The CDR3 here is CASGRADGKLFF. In DNA, the CDR3 is TGTGCCAGCGGCCGGGCCGATGGAAAACTGTTTTTT.

This chain joins TRBV5-1 and TRBJ2-3, with 7 bases lining up with TRBD2. Trimming at V came to 0 bases and at J to 8 bases, leaving 9 bases not matched to a gene. CDR1 SGHRS and CDR2 YFSETQ come from the germline V gene. This CDR3 is built from 15 residues. The CDR3 DNA reads TGCGCCAGCAGCTTGGACATTACTAGCGTAGGTACGCAGTATTTT. Its protein product is CASSLDITSVGTQYF.

This chain uses TRBV18 with TRBJ1-2; D unclear. This CDR3 has 14 amino acids. Trimming left V 3 bases short and J 7 bases short, with 15 bases between. Germline loops: CDR1 KGHSH, CDR2 LQKENI. The CDR3 bases are TGTGCCAGCTCACCCCCATTGGTGGTGTCTGGCTACACCTTC. As protein: CASSPPLVVSGYTF.

This clonotype was counted once. The chain recombines TRBV2 with TRBJ1-6; tentatively, D is TRBD1 (6 bases). V was cut by 8 bases and J by 6 bases, with 14 bases left in between. CDR3 length: 14 residues. CDR1 SNHLY and CDR2 FYNNEI come from the germline V gene. CDR3 sequence reads: CASRQAYSNSPLHF. The CDR3 nucleotides read TGTGCCAGCCGACAGGCTTACTCTAATTCACCCCTCCACTTT.

The chain carries TRBV28 and TRBJ1-5; no clear D gene. The CDR3 has 15 amino acids. V lost 7 bases and J lost 7, with 20 bases in between. Per germline, CDR1 MDHEN and CDR2 SYDVKM. The CDR3 DNA follows: TGTGCCAGCACCCCTTCTGTGGGAGGTGGCCAGCCCCAGCATTTT. It encodes CASTPSVGGGQPQHF.

This clonotype was detected only once. This rearrangement joins TRBV20-1 to TRBJ1-2; a weak D match, TRBD1 (5 bases). V shed 4 bases and J shed 1 base, with 16 bases lying between them. CDR3 length: 15 amino acids. Germline V gene sequence: CDR1 DFQATT, CDR2 SNEGSKA (reference sequence). CDR3 loop: CSAIGGTAINYGYTF. As DNA, the CDR3 is TGCAGTGCTATAGGAGGGACCGCGATTAACTATGGCTACACCTTC.

As concerns this clonotype: It is unclear where the CDR3 begins or ends on the DNA, so no DNA is shown, and the CDR3 is as TCRdb lists it. This chain links TRBV25-1 with TRBJ2-5; TRBD1 is the table's D call and was not checked against the DNA. Germline V gene data show CDR1 as MGHDK and CDR2 as SYGVNS. The CDR3 is 13 residues long, counting both termini. CDR3 loop: CASTSGGQETQYF.

The genes are TRBV2 and TRBJ2-1; no reliable D call. The CDR3 runs 11 residues. CDR1 is SNHLY, CDR2 FYNNEI, per germline. The V end was cut by 4 bases, the J end by 6 bases, with 4 bases between. The CDR3 coding sequence is TGTGCCAGCAGTGCTAGCAATGAGCAGTTCTTC. Translated, it gives CASSASNEQFF. Together with reference TRBV2 and TRBJ2-1, the CDR3 gives the full variable domain: EPEVTQTPSHQVTQMGQEVILRCVPISNHLYFYWYRQILGQKVEFLVSFYNNEISEKSEIFDDQFSVERPDGSNFTLKIRSTKLEDSAMYFCASSASNEQFFGPGTRLTVL.

This clonotype came up a few times. V is TRBV12-3 or TRBV12-4 and J is TRBJ2-7; D may be TRBD1 (5 bases). The length of the CDR3 is 14 residues. Between the trimmed V and J ends, which lost 1 base and 3 bases, there was a span of 10 bases. The CDR3 DNA is TGTGCCAGCAGTTTAGGCGGAGACAGCTACGAGCAGTACTTC. It is translated as CASSLGGDSYEQYF.

DNA for the CDR3: TGTGCCAGCAGCGTAGCCGGCACAGATACGCAGTATTTT. This codes for CASSVAGTDTQYF. This rearrangement joins TRBV9 to TRBJ2-3; D is uncertain. The CDR3 extends over 13 amino acids. Germline V gives CDR1 SGDLS, CDR2 YYNGEE. V lost 0 bases, J lost 1 base, and 3 bases lay in between.

The chain joins TRBV7-9 to TRBJ2-1; TRBD2 might be the D (5 bases). V was cut by 2 bases and J by 12 bases, with 11 bases left in between. CDR3 length equals 12 residues. Germline CDR1 is SEHNR and CDR2 is FQNEAQ (reference sequence). This CDR3 is CASSLISGRQFF. The CDR3 DNA reads TGTGCCAGCAGCTTAATATCGGGAAGGCAGTTCTTC.

The rearrangement uses TRBV19 and TRBJ2-2, with 7 bases identical to TRBD1. V was pared by 3 bases and J by 4 bases, with 5 bases of the junction left unmatched. The CDR3 is 15 residues long. The germline gives CDR1 LNHDA, CDR2 SQIVND (reference sequence). The CDR3 bases are TGTGCCAGTAGTATGAAGGGGGCGGGCACCGGGGAGCTGTTTTTT. This sequence encodes CASSMKGAGTGELFF.

The gene calls are TRBV28 and TRBJ1-3; D not resolved. Germline CDR1 reads MDHEN; CDR2 reads SYDVKM. The CDR3 length is 15 residues. V lost 5 bases and J lost 0, with 11 bases in between. This CDR3 is CASSPSISSGNTIYF. The CDR3 nucleotides are TGTGCCAGCAGTCCCTCAATTAGCTCTGGAAACACCATATATTTT.

The DNA of the CDR3 is TGTGCCAGTAGTTCCGGCCGGGCGGGAGTAAGGGATGGCTACACCTTC. Its translation is CASSSGRAGVRDGYTF. V gene TRBV19 combines with J gene TRBJ1-2, with D unclear. The CDR3 is made up of 16 amino acids. Germline CDR1 LNHDA, CDR2 SQIVND (reference sequence). The V end was cut by 5 bases, the J end by 6 bases, with 22 bases between. The entire variable domain, with the rest obtained from reference TRBV19 and TRBJ1-2, is as follows: DGGITQSPKYLFRKEGQNVTLSCEQNLNHDAMYWYRQDPGQGLRLIYYSQIVNDFQKGDIAEGYSVSREKKESFPLTVTSAQKNPTAFYLCASSSGRAGVRDGYTFGSGTRLTVV.

The V and J genes are TRBV7-2 and TRBJ2-5, with 11 bases aligning to TRBD2. After removal of 5 bases from V and 0 bases from J, the junction contained 5 bases not matched to a gene. The CDR3 totals 16 residues. Germline V CDR1 and CDR2: SGHTA, FQGNSA. The CDR3 DNA reads as TGTGCCAGCAGCATGTCTAGCGGGGGGTACCAAGAGACCCAGTACTTC. Translated, it gives CASSMSSGGYQETQYF. The variable domain in full, completed from reference TRBV7-2 and TRBJ2-5, reads GAGVSQSPSNKVTEKGKDVELRCDPISGHTALYWYRQSLGQGLEFLIYFQGNSAPDKSGLPSDRFSAERTGGSVSTLTIQRTQQEDSAVYLCASSMSSGGYQETQYFGPGTRLLVL.

J is TRBJ2-7 and V is TRBV6-1; D gene unclear. Per the germline V gene, CDR1 is MNHNS and CDR2 is SASEGT. Trimming cost V 0 bases and J 3 bases, with 12 bases left between them. The length of the CDR3 is 15 residues. CDR3 DNA sequence: TGTGCCAGCAGTGAAGCGCAGACGGTCGACTACGAGCAGTACTTC. This translates into CASSEAQTVDYEQYF.

This sequence joins TRBV10-3 and TRBJ2-1, with D tentatively TRBD1 or TRBD2 (5 bases each). CDR1 and CDR2 from the germline V gene are ENHRY and SYGVKD. With 0 bases removed from V and 7 bases from J, the gap between germline ends came to 13 bases. The CDR3 totals 15 residues. This CDR3 reads CAISESEVGENEQFF. CDR3 coding DNA: TGTGCCATCAGTGAGTCGGAGGTAGGGGAGAATGAGCAGTTCTTC.

Of note for this clonotype: The junction departs from germline at one end; a sequencing error may be responsible. The chain combines TRBV5-1 with TRBJ1-6, with D unclear. The CDR3 is made up of 13 amino acids. Germline lookup yields CDR1 SGHRS and CDR2 YFSETQ. In DNA, the CDR3 is TGTGCCAGCAGCCCAGGAGGAGGGTCACCCCTCCACTTT. Its translation is CASSPGGGSPLHF.

The CDR3 sequence is CASRTQQGKNYGYTF. CDR3 coding DNA: TGTGCCAGCAGGACCCAACAGGGGAAGAACTATGGCTACACCTTC. J is TRBJ1-2 and V is TRBV6-1; 7 bases fit TRBD1. Germline loops: CDR1 MNHNS, CDR2 SASEGT. The CDR3 is 15 residues long. Trimming removed 6 bases from V and 2 bases from J; junction bases left unmatched: 9.

The J gene is TRBJ2-1, the V gene TRBV2; 9 bases align to TRBD2. The germline V gene has CDR1 SNHLY and CDR2 FYNNEI. V was clipped by 7 bases and J by 7 bases; unmatched bases: 5. The CDR3 contains 13 residues. The CDR3 DNA is TGTGCCAGCAAACGCGGGGGGGCGAATGAGCAGTTCTTC. It yields the protein CASKRGGANEQFF.